The 18 T cell receptor beta chains below come from one sample, sequenced in a study of early T cells in non-severe SARS-CoV-2 infection. TCRdb processed the 5' RACE reads anew with MiXCR; each CDR3 protein has one entry. Of roughly 35,000 distinct CDR3 sequences listed, around 9% are singletons. Sequenced material: whole blood. All receptors derive from an adult who was a healthcare worker with PCR-confirmed SARS-CoV-2 infection or an uninfected control (not recorded which).

This clonotype was seen a handful of times. CDR3 in amino acids: CASSFFGVANTEAFF. The CDR3 nucleotides read TGTGCCAGCAGCTTTTTCGGGGTCGCGAACACTGAAGCTTTCTTT. This chain joins TRBV7-8 and TRBJ1-1; D call uncertain. The CDR3 sequence is 15 residues long. V gave up 3 bases and J gave up 1 base, with 12 bases separating them. The germline V gene has CDR1 SGHVS and CDR2 FQNEAQ.

This clonotype occurred many times. V is TRBV11-2 and J is TRBJ2-3, with D unresolved. Germline CDR1 SGHAT, CDR2 FQNNGV. Trimming cost V 1 base and J 2 bases, with 10 bases left between them. CDR3 length equals 15 residues. The CDR3: CASSLVQGFTDTQYF. DNA for the CDR3: TGTGCCAGCAGCTTAGTCCAAGGCTTCACAGATACGCAGTATTTT.

This clonotype was recorded many times. The chain carries TRBV6-2 or TRBV6-3 and TRBJ2-6, with D uncertain. With 6 bases removed from V and 8 bases from J, the gap between germline ends came to 14 bases. Germline CDR1 MNHEY, CDR2 SVGEGT. The length of the CDR3 is 14 residues. As DNA, the CDR3 is TGTGCCAGCAGCGAGCATGGGAAGACCAACGTCCTGACTTTC. Encoded protein: CASSEHGKTNVLTF.

This clonotype was recorded at least ten times. The chain recombines TRBV29-1 with TRBJ2-3, with D hard to call. V lost 3 bases and J lost 1, with 8 bases in between. The germline gives CDR1 SQVTM, CDR2 ANQGSEA. CDR3 length: 13 residues. The CDR3 protein is CSVESGGTDTQYF. CDR3 nucleotide sequence: TGCAGCGTTGAGTCTGGTGGCACAGATACGCAGTATTTT.

The table lists this clonotype with many counts. This chain connects TRBV2 to TRBJ2-2, with 8 bases that match TRBD2. Germline V gene data show CDR1 as SNHLY and CDR2 as FYNNEI. The CDR3 totals 14 residues. Trimming at V came to 8 bases and at J to 3 bases, leaving 5 bases not matched to a gene. This CDR3 reads CASSGGADTGELFF. The CDR3, as DNA: TGTGCCAGCTCCGGGGGGGCCGACACCGGGGAGCTGTTTTTT.

This clonotype was detected many times. The V and J genes are TRBV3-1 and TRBJ1-4, with D possibly matching TRBD1 (5 bases). This CDR3 contains 12 residues. V lost 8 bases and J lost 8, with 12 bases in between. In germline, CDR1 is LGHDT, CDR2 YNNKEL (reference sequence). The CDR3 sequence is CASGAREEKLFF. In DNA form, the CDR3 reads TGTGCCAGCGGGGCCAGGGAGGAAAAACTGTTTTTT.

This clonotype was recorded at least ten times. The rearrangement uses TRBV7-3 and TRBJ2-3; no clear D gene. V gave up 0 bases and J gave up 0 bases, with 4 bases separating them. The length of the CDR3 is 14 residues. Germline values: CDR1 SGHTA, CDR2 FQGTGA. CDR3 region: CASSLTASTDTQYF. The CDR3 region has the DNA TGTGCCAGCAGCTTAACAGCGAGCACAGATACGCAGTATTTT.

The table lists this clonotype with many counts. The chain carries TRBV6-5 and TRBJ1-1, with D tentatively TRBD1 (6 bases). CDR1 and CDR2 from the germline V gene are MNHEY and SVGAGI. V shed 2 bases and J shed 8 bases, with 12 bases lying between them. This CDR3 contains 13 residues. The CDR3 nucleotides are TGTGCCAGCAGTTACGTAAGGGGGGCGGAAGCTTTCTTT. Translation: CASSYVRGAEAFF.

This clonotype is medium-sized (0.01 to 0.1%). The CDR3 sequence is CASSPNTGIYEQYF. The CDR3 DNA reads as TGTGCCAGCAGCCCCAATACAGGGATCTACGAGCAGTACTTC. This chain links TRBV5-4 with TRBJ2-7; possible D gene TRBD1, 6 bases. Deletions cut 4 bases from V and 3 bases from J, with 14 bases between. The CDR3 is 14 residues long. Germline CDR1 SGHNT, CDR2 YYREEE (reference sequence).

This clonotype has only a few counts. This chain links TRBV11-2 with TRBJ2-5; possibly TRBD1 for D (6 bases). The CDR3 runs 13 residues. Germline CDR1 SGHAT, CDR2 FQNNGV. The ends were cut back, 8 bases at V and 3 bases at J, with 13 bases in the middle. Here the CDR3 DNA reads TGTGCCAGCGGCCGGGACAACAAAGAGACCCAGTACTTC. Amino acid sequence: CASGRDNKETQYF. Looking up the rest from reference TRBV11-2 and TRBJ2-5 gives the full variable domain: EAGVAQSPRYKIIEKRQSVAFWCNPISGHATLYWYQQILGQGPKLLIQFQNNGVVDDSQLPKDRFSAERLKGVDSTLKIQPAKLEDSAVYLCASGRDNKETQYFGPGTRLLVL.

The V gene is TRBV29-1, the J gene TRBJ1-1; D is unresolved. The CDR3 spans 11 residues. The germline V gene encodes CDR1 SQVTM and CDR2 ANQGSEA. V was clipped by 4 bases and J by 7 bases, with 10 bases between them. The chain's CDR3 is CSVVGPIEAFF. The CDR3 nucleotides are TGCAGCGTTGTGGGCCCGATTGAAGCTTTCTTT.

This clonotype was detected a few times. The J gene is TRBJ2-7, the V gene TRBV2; the D is unclear. V was trimmed by 4 bases and J by 7 bases, leaving 8 bases between them. Germline-derived CDR1 and CDR2 are SNHLY and FYNNEI. The CDR3 spans 11 residues. The CDR3 bases are TGTGCCAGCAGTGTGTTGAGGGAGCAGTACTTC. Protein product: CASSVLREQYF.

In the case of this clonotype: A read error is possible here, since a much larger clone lies one base away. V is TRBV9 and J is TRBJ2-3, with D possibly matching TRBD1 (6 bases). Trimming removed 0 bases at V and 8 bases at J, with 19 bases between. The CDR3 contains 16 residues. Germline V gene sequence: CDR1 SGDLS, CDR2 YYNGEE. The CDR3 nucleotides read TGTGCCAGCAGCGTAGATCAAGTGGGGGCTGGCGCTACGCAGTATTTT. This codes for CASSVDQVGAGATQYF. The full variable domain, its missing parts supplied by reference TRBV9 and TRBJ2-3, is DSGVTQTPKHLITATGQRVTLRCSPRSGDLSVYWYQQSLDQGLQFLIQYYNGEERAKGNILERFSAQQFPDLHSELNLSSLELGDSALYFCASSVDQVGAGATQYFGPGTRLTVL.

This clonotype was seen repeatedly, ten times or more. The chain links TRBV7-2 to TRBJ2-2, with a possible D match to TRBD2 (5 bases). The CDR3 has 16 residues. V was clipped by 1 base and J by 4 bases, with 13 bases between them. Germline V gene data show CDR1 as SGHTA and CDR2 as FQGNSA. CDR3: CASSLDRGWATGELFF. CDR3 nucleotide sequence: TGTGCCAGCAGCTTAGATCGGGGATGGGCCACCGGGGAGCTGTTTTTT.

V and J are TRBV6-2 or TRBV6-3 and TRBJ1-1; D gene uncertain. Germline CDR1 reads MNHEY; CDR2 reads SVGEGT. This CDR3 region has 15 residues. The V and J ends lost 0 bases and 0 bases respectively, with 8 bases between them. CDR3 region: CASSYSRAVNTEAFF. The DNA of the CDR3 is TGTGCCAGCAGTTACTCGAGGGCAGTGAACACTGAAGCTTTCTTT.

The chain uses TRBV29-1 and TRBJ2-7, with D uncertain. Germline assignment: CDR1 SQVTM and CDR2 ANQGSEA. The germline V and J ends were trimmed by 3 bases and 1 base, with 7 bases remaining between them. The CDR3 covers 12 residues. CDR3 nucleotide sequence: TGCAGCGTTGAGATAGGGTCCTACGAGCAGTACTTC. The encoded protein is CSVEIGSYEQYF.

For the CDR3, the DNA is TGCGCCAGCAGTGAGCTCTATAGGGAAACCGGGGAGCTGTTTTTT. This codes for CASSELYRETGELFF. The rearrangement links TRBV10-1 to TRBJ2-2; D is unclear. Trimming cost V 2 bases and J 5 bases, with 12 bases left between them. Per germline, CDR1 WNHNN and CDR2 SYGVQD (reference sequence). The CDR3 totals 15 residues.

CDR3 loop: CASSLMAGRENQPQHF. CDR3 sequence (DNA): TGTGCCAGCAGCTTAATGGCAGGGCGGGAGAATCAGCCCCAGCATTTT. The V and J genes are TRBV7-8 and TRBJ1-5, with a tentative D call TRBD1 (5 bases). The CDR3 has 16 amino acids. Trimming left V 2 bases short and J 4 bases short, with 15 bases between. Germline CDR1 and CDR2: SGHVS and FQNEAQ.